A single sample is the source of the 29 T cell receptor beta chains below, sequenced in a study of CD8 T cells in Susac syndrome. Random hexamers served to reverse transcribe about 0.5 to 1 ug RNA. Each CDR3 protein gets one entry after TCRdb re-called the immunoSEQ multiplex PCR reads with MiXCR. Of some 120,000 distinct CDR3 sequences detected, over 90% appear once; the ten largest clones hold roughly 0.15%. Sequencing was carried out using CD4+ T cells from PBMCs. Receptors were obtained from a human donor in good health.

This rearrangement joins TRBV10-2 to TRBJ1-5, with a weak D call TRBD1 (5 bases). The V end lost 0 bases, the J end lost 0 bases, and 6 bases lay between the germline ends. The CDR3 length is 15 residues. The germline V gene has CDR1 WSHSY and CDR2 SAAADI. The CDR3 protein is CASSESGVSNQPQHF. The DNA for the CDR3 is TGCGCCAGCAGTGAGTCAGGGGTTAGCAATCAGCCCCAGCATTTT.

The sample holds one count of this clonotype. V usage is TRBV4-2 and J usage is TRBJ2-1; D unresolved. The CDR3 contains 17 residues. V gave up 0 bases and J gave up 4 bases, with 16 bases separating them. The germline gives CDR1 LGHNA, CDR2 YNFKEQ. The CDR3 nucleotides read TGTGCCAGCAGCCAAGATCCAAAGGACCCTGCTTACAATGAGCAGTTCTTC. It codes for CASSQDPKDPAYNEQFF.

The chain has TRBV5-4 and TRBJ1-4, with 9 bases that match TRBD1. Germline V gene lookup returns CDR1 SGHNT and CDR2 YYREEE (reference sequence). CDR3 length: 16 amino acids. Losses at the gene ends were 1 base for V and 8 bases for J; bases not matched to a gene: 9. DNA for the CDR3: TGTGCCAGCAGCTTGAGGACCGGGACAGGGTTGGAAAAACTGTTTTTT. It specifies CASSLRTGTGLEKLFF.

The V gene is TRBV15, the J gene TRBJ1-3; D remains ambiguous. This CDR3 has 14 amino acids. The V gene lost 0 bases and the J gene lost 9 bases, with 12 bases spanning the gap. Germline V gives CDR1 LNHNV, CDR2 YYDKDF (reference sequence). The CDR3, as DNA: TGTGCCACCAGCAGAGATAACAACCGCGGCACCATATATTTT. Translated: CATSRDNNRGTIYF.

The chain carries TRBV7-2 and TRBJ1-5; 8 positions match TRBD1. There are 16 residues in the CDR3. Germline CDR1 SGHTA, CDR2 FQGNSA. V shed 5 bases, J shed 2 bases, and the junction held 8 bases outside the gene matches. In nucleotides, the CDR3 is TGTGCCAGCAGCCTGCTGACAGGGGACGGCAATCAGCCCCAGCATTTT. Translation: CASSLLTGDGNQPQHF.

This clonotype appeared a single time. This chain joins TRBV5-1 and TRBJ2-5; no reliable D call. V was pared by 9 bases and J by 0 bases, with 18 bases between. This CDR3 has 15 residues. The germline CDR1 and CDR2 sequences are SGHRS and YFSETQ. CDR3 in DNA: TGCGCCACCAGACCCCGCTCGGCGAACCAAGAGACCCAGTACTTC. Amino acids: CATRPRSANQETQYF.

This clonotype appeared once. J is TRBJ2-3 and V is TRBV11-2; D uncertain. The CDR3 extends over 12 amino acids. Per the germline V gene, CDR1 is SGHAT and CDR2 is FQNNGV. Trimming pared 1 base from V and 5 bases from J, leaving 4 bases between. The CDR3 loop is CASSLGIDTQYF. The DNA for the CDR3 is TGTGCCAGCAGCTTAGGTATAGATACGCAGTATTTT.

The V and J genes are TRBV4-2 and TRBJ2-3; tentative D call: TRBD2 (6 bases). Per germline, CDR1 LGHNA and CDR2 YNFKEQ. This CDR3 is 16 amino acids long. V lost 0 bases to trimming and J lost 3 bases, with 13 bases between them. The CDR3 region has the DNA TGTGCCAGCAGCCAAGATCCGGGGGACGTGACAGATACGCAGTATTTT. Translated, it gives CASSQDPGDVTDTQYF.

The CDR3 loop is CASSFRGSYEQYF. CDR3 sequence (DNA): TGTGCCAGCAGCTTTCGAGGGTCCTACGAGCAGTACTTC. The chain uses TRBV5-4 and TRBJ2-7, with D maybe TRBD2 (5 bases). CDR3 length: 13 residues. Germline CDR1 reads SGHNT; CDR2 reads YYREEE (reference sequence). The V end lost 2 bases, the J end lost 1 base, and 7 bases lay between the germline ends.

This clonotype has only a few counts. The chain uses TRBV4-1 and TRBJ2-7; possible D gene TRBD1, 5 bases. Germline CDR1 and CDR2: MGHRA and YSYEKL. The CDR3 is 16 residues long. V was clipped by 0 bases and J by 2 bases, with 14 bases between them. The DNA of the CDR3 is TGCGCCAGCAGCCAAGACGTGAACAGGCTGACCTACGAGCAGTACTTC. Protein: CASSQDVNRLTYEQYF.

This clonotype has just one count. The chain links TRBV6-2 or TRBV6-3 to TRBJ1-5; D may be TRBD1 (5 bases). The CDR3 sequence is 16 residues long. Trimming took off 1 base at V and 0 bases at J, with 10 bases between the two ends. Germline values: CDR1 MNHEY, CDR2 SVGEGT. CDR3 nucleotides: TGTGCCAGCAGTTACTGGGGACGCTATAGCAATCAGCCCCAGCATTTT. Translation: CASSYWGRYSNQPQHF.

CDR3 residues: CASSLGPSGELFF. The CDR3 coding sequence is TGCGCCAGCAGCTTGGGCCCGAGCGGGGAGCTGTTTTTT. The V call is TRBV5-1, the J call TRBJ2-2; D unresolved. Germline CDR1 and CDR2: SGHRS and YFSETQ. CDR3 size: 13 residues. Between the trimmed V and J ends, which lost 0 bases and 7 bases, there was a span of 7 bases.

The gene calls are TRBV7-6 and TRBJ2-7, with no clear D. The CDR3 consists of 13 residues. In germline, CDR1 is SGHVS, CDR2 FNYEAQ. The V end was cut by 1 base, the J end by 4 bases, with 8 bases between. The CDR3 DNA is TGTGCCAGCAGCTTAGACTGGGCGTACGAGCAGTACTTC. This encodes CASSLDWAYEQYF.

This chain links TRBV5-1 with TRBJ1-1; maybe TRBD1 (6 bases). Germline CDR1 reads SGHRS; CDR2 reads YFSETQ. The V end lost 6 bases, the J end lost 4 bases, and 22 bases lay between the germline ends. This CDR3 comprises 16 residues. DNA for the CDR3: TGCGCCAGCACGCGGGAGGGCAGGGGTGTGGGCACTGAAGCTTTCTTT. Translated, it gives CASTREGRGVGTEAFF.

The rearrangement uses TRBV12-3 or TRBV12-4 and TRBJ2-7; D is perhaps TRBD1 (5 bases). The CDR3 extends over 13 amino acids. V was cut by 5 bases and J by 5 bases, with 13 bases left in between. The CDR3 sequence is CASSPRTGNEQYF. CDR3 sequence (DNA): TGTGCCAGCAGTCCTAGAACAGGTAACGAGCAGTACTTC.

The chain uses TRBV12-3 or TRBV12-4 and TRBJ2-7; D call uncertain. CDR3 length equals 12 residues. The V end lost 3 bases, the J end lost 3 bases, and 6 bases lay between the germline ends. DNA of the CDR3: TGTGCCAGCAGTTTTTTTCTCTACGAGCAGTACTTC. It translates to CASSFFLYEQYF.

This chain joins TRBV20-1 and TRBJ2-7; D is undetermined. The length of the CDR3 is 12 residues. The V end was cut by 3 bases, the J end by 5 bases, with 11 bases between. Looked up from germline, CDR1 is DFQATT and CDR2 is SNEGSKA (reference sequence). The DNA for the CDR3 is TGCAGTGCTAGTCAAGGCGCGAACGAGCAGTACTTC. This codes for CSASQGANEQYF.

This clonotype was detected once. The V and J genes are TRBV6-5 and TRBJ1-2; TRBD1 is a possible D gene (5 bases). CDR1 MNHEY and CDR2 SVGAGI come from the germline V gene. The CDR3 extends over 11 amino acids. Trimming cost V 11 bases and J 7 bases, with 14 bases left between them. The CDR3 reads CAAIGAGGYTF. The CDR3 region has the DNA TGTGCCGCCATCGGGGCCGGTGGCTACACCTTC.

The chain is built from TRBV7-6 and TRBJ2-7; possible D gene TRBD1, 5 bases. CDR1 and CDR2 (germline): SGHVS, FNYEAQ. Trimming left V 4 bases short and J 6 bases short, with 13 bases between. The CDR3 contains 13 residues. The chain's CDR3 is CASSSREGAEQYF. As DNA, the CDR3 is TGTGCCAGCAGCTCCAGAGAAGGGGCCGAGCAGTACTTC.

The chain recombines TRBV20-1 with TRBJ1-5; unclear D gene. The CDR3 sequence is 11 residues long. The V gene's germline CDR1 is DFQATT and CDR2 SNEGSKA (reference sequence). Trimming stripped 3 bases from V and 8 bases from J, with 8 bases between. The DNA for the CDR3 is TGCAGTGCTAGGATTCGGGAGCCCCAGCATTTT. As protein: CSARIREPQHF.

The V gene is TRBV6-2 or TRBV6-3, the J gene TRBJ1-5; 7 bases match TRBD1. Unmatched junction bases numbered 12, after V lost 5 bases and J lost 2 bases. This CDR3 has 17 residues. In germline, CDR1 is MNHEY, CDR2 SVGEGT. The CDR3 nucleotides are TGTGCCAGCAGTCCAGGCACAGGGGTGTCGGGCAATCAGCCCCAGCATTTT. Translation: CASSPGTGVSGNQPQHF.

This chain joins TRBV9 and TRBJ1-5, with 8 positions matching TRBD1. The CDR3 has 15 amino acids. The ends lost 4 bases at V and 2 bases at J; junction bases unmatched: 5. CDR1 and CDR2 (germline): SGDLS, YYNGEE. CDR3 amino acids: CASSPTGGGNQPQHF. The DNA for the CDR3 is TGTGCCAGCAGCCCCACAGGGGGAGGCAATCAGCCCCAGCATTTT.

The chain has TRBV5-6 and TRBJ2-3, with D maybe TRBD1 (6 bases). The germline CDR1 and CDR2 sequences are SGHDT and YYEEEE. This CDR3 has 14 residues. V lost 3 bases and J lost 4, with 12 bases in between. The CDR3 region has the DNA TGTGCCAGCAGCTCGACCGGACAGTCAGATACGCAGTATTTT. Encoded protein: CASSSTGQSDTQYF.

The CDR3 spells CASSGVDQPQHF. The CDR3 region has the DNA TGTGCCAGCTCCGGGGTGGATCAGCCCCAGCATTTT. V gene TRBV18 combines with J gene TRBJ1-5; D gene ambiguous. The CDR3 is 12 amino acids. Germline loops: CDR1 KGHSH, CDR2 LQKENI. The ends were cut back, 6 bases at V and 5 bases at J, with 8 bases in the middle.

Only one count was recorded for this clonotype. The chain links TRBV11-2 to TRBJ1-2, with D perhaps matching TRBD1 (5 bases). Looked up from germline, CDR1 is SGHAT and CDR2 is FQNNGV. Trimming shortened V by 5 bases and J by 5 bases, and 12 bases separated the two germline ends. The CDR3 runs to 13 residues. The CDR3 spells CASSARGDYGYTF. The CDR3 DNA reads TGTGCCAGCAGCGCCCGGGGCGATTATGGCTACACCTTC.

The chain uses TRBV29-1 and TRBJ2-7; no clear D gene. CDR1 and CDR2 (germline): SQVTM, ANQGSEA. Trimming cost V 4 bases and J 5 bases, with 15 bases left between them. The CDR3 covers 13 residues. CDR3 coding DNA: TGCAGCGTTGCAGGAAGGCTAGTCCACGAGCAGTACTTC. Amino acid sequence: CSVAGRLVHEQYF.

The sample holds a few counts of this clonotype. V usage is TRBV3-1 and J usage is TRBJ2-7; D may be TRBD1 (5 bases). The V gene lost 4 bases and the J gene lost 0 bases, with 10 bases spanning the gap. Germline V gives CDR1 LGHDT, CDR2 YNNKEL (reference sequence). The CDR3 totals 14 residues. CDR3: CASSPGSVSYEQYF. The CDR3 coding sequence is TGTGCCAGCAGCCCAGGGTCGGTCTCCTACGAGCAGTACTTC.

The CDR3 nucleotides are TGTGCCAGCAGCCCTCCGCCCCGGGACAGGGCCTACGAGCAGTACTTC. Translating it yields CASSPPPRDRAYEQYF. The rearrangement links TRBV7-8 to TRBJ2-7, with TRBD1 identical over 9 bases. Germline V gives CDR1 SGHVS, CDR2 FQNEAQ. The trim removed 5 bases at V and 2 bases at J, leaving 10 bases unmatched. This CDR3 has 16 amino acids.

The chain is built from TRBV18 and TRBJ2-2, with D perhaps matching TRBD1 (6 bases). This CDR3 is 16 amino acids long. V was trimmed by 6 bases and J by 0 bases, leaving 14 bases between them. Germline V gene lookup returns CDR1 KGHSH and CDR2 LQKENI. Here the CDR3 reads CASSQTGTPNTGELFF. CDR3 sequence (DNA): TGTGCCAGCTCGCAGACCGGGACACCGAACACCGGGGAGCTGTTTTTT.